This T cell receptor (beta chain) was identified during a study of blood T cell repertoires in COVID-19. At the level of the study: T cells, B-cell-depleted T cells, or PBMCs supplied cDNA or gDNA.

Germline lookup yields CDR1 GTSNPN and CDR2 SVGIG (reference sequence). The CDR3 has 18 residues. The ends lost 3 bases at V and 0 bases at J; junction bases unmatched: 12. Study processing details: Estimates of nucleated cell counts were drawn from the amplification of reference gene primers. Assay used: immunoSEQ multiplex PCR; TCRdb lists only in-frame clones, some missing. V, J and clone size are those of that table, while D and trimming were read from the DNA. This sample yields around 150,000 clones, of which about 80% are seen a single time; around 2.2% belongs to the top ten. The specimen sequenced was peripheral blood. The J gene is TRBJ2-3, the V gene TRBV30; 10 positions agree with TRBD1. This sequence originates from a man between 70 and 80 years old with acute or convalescent COVID-19. The CDR3 bases are TGTGCCTGGAGCAGGACAGGGGGTTTTCGTTTAAGCACAGATACGCAGTATTTT. Its translation: CAWSRTGGFRLSTDTQYF. The full variable domain, its missing parts supplied by reference TRBV30 and TRBJ2-3, is SQTIHQWPATLVQPVGSPLSLECTVEGTSNPNLYWYRQAAGRGLQLLFYSVGIGQISSEVPQNLSASRPQDRQFILSSKKLLLSDSGFYLCAWSRTGGFRLSTDTQYFGPGTRLTVL.